The clone carrying this T cell receptor (beta chain) was detected only a few times. Its cognate antigen is unknown. Each CDR3 protein is one row after TCRdb ran MiXCR on the reads. The sample has roughly 700,000 distinct CDR3 sequences; roughly 36% are singletons. The data were taken from a study of T cell repertoires in cytomegalovirus infection. Study information: CMV epitopes used comprised recently identified HLA-C-restricted ones and well-studied HLA-B-restricted ones. TCR beta signatures that were public indicated CMV infection and matching HLA type.

The CDR3 consists of 11 residues. V was clipped by 3 bases and J by 11 bases, with 7 bases between them. The chain combines TRBV12-3 or TRBV12-4 with TRBJ1-4; D not certain. This specimen was cultured PBMCs, taken from culture after CMV antigen stimulation. This receptor was taken from a human donor in good health (CMV status not recorded). Some clones in this sample may be carry-over from other donors' samples. As DNA, the CDR3 is TGTGCCAGCAGTTTGGTACGGAAACTGTTTTTT. Protein product: CASSLVRKLFF.